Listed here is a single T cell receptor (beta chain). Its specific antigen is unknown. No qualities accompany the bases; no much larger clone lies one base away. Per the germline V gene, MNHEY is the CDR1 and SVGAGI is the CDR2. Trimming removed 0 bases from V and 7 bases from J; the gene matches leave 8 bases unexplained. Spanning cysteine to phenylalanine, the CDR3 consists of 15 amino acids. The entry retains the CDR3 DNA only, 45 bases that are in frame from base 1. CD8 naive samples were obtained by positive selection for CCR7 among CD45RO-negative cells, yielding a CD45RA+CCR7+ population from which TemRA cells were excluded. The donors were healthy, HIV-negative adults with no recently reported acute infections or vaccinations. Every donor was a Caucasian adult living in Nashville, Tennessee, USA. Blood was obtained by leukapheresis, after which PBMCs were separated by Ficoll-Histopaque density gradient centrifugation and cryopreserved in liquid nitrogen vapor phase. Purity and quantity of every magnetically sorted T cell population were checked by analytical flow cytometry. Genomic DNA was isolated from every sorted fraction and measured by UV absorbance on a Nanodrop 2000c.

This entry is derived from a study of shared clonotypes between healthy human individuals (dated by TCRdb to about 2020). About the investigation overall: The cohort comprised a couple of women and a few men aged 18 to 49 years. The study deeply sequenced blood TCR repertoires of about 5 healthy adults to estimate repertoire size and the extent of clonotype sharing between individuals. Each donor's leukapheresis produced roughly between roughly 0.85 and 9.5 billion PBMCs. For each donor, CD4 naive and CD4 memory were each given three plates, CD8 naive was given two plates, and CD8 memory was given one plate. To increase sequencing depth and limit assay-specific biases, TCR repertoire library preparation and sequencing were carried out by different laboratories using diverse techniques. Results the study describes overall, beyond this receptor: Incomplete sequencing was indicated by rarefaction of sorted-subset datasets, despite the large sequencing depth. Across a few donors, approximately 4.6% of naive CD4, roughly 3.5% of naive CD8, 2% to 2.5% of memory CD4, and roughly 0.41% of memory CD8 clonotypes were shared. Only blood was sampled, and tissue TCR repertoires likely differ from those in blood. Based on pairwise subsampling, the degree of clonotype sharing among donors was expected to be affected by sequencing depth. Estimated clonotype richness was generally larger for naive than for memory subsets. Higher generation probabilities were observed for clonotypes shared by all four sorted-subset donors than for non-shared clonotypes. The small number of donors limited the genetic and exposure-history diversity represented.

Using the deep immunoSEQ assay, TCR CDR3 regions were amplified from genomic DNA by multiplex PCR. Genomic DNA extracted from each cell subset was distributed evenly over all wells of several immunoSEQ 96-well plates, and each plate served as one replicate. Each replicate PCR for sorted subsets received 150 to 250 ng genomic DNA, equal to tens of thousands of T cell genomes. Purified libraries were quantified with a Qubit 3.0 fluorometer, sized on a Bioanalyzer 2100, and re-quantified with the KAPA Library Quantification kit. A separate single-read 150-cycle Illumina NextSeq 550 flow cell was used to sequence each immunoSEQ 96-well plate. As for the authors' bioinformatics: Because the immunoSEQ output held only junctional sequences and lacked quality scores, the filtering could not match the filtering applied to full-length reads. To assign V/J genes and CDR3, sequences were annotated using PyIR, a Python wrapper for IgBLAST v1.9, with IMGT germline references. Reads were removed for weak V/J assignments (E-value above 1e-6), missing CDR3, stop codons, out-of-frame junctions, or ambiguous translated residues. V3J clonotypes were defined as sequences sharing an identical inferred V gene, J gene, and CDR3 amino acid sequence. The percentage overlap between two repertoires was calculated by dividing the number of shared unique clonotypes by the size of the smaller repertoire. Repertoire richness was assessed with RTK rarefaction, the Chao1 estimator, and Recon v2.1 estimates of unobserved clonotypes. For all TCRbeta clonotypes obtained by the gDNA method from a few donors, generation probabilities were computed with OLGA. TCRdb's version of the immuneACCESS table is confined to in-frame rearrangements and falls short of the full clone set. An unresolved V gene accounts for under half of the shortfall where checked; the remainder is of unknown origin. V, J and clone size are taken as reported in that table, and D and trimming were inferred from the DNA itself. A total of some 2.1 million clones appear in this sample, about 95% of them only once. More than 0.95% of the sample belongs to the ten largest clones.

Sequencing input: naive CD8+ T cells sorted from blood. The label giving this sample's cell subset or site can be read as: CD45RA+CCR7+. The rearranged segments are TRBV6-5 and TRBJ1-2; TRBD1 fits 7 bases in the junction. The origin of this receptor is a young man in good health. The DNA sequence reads TGTGCCAGCAGTTACTCCTCTCCAGGGGGAACTGGCTACACCTTC. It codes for CASSYSSPGGTGYTF.